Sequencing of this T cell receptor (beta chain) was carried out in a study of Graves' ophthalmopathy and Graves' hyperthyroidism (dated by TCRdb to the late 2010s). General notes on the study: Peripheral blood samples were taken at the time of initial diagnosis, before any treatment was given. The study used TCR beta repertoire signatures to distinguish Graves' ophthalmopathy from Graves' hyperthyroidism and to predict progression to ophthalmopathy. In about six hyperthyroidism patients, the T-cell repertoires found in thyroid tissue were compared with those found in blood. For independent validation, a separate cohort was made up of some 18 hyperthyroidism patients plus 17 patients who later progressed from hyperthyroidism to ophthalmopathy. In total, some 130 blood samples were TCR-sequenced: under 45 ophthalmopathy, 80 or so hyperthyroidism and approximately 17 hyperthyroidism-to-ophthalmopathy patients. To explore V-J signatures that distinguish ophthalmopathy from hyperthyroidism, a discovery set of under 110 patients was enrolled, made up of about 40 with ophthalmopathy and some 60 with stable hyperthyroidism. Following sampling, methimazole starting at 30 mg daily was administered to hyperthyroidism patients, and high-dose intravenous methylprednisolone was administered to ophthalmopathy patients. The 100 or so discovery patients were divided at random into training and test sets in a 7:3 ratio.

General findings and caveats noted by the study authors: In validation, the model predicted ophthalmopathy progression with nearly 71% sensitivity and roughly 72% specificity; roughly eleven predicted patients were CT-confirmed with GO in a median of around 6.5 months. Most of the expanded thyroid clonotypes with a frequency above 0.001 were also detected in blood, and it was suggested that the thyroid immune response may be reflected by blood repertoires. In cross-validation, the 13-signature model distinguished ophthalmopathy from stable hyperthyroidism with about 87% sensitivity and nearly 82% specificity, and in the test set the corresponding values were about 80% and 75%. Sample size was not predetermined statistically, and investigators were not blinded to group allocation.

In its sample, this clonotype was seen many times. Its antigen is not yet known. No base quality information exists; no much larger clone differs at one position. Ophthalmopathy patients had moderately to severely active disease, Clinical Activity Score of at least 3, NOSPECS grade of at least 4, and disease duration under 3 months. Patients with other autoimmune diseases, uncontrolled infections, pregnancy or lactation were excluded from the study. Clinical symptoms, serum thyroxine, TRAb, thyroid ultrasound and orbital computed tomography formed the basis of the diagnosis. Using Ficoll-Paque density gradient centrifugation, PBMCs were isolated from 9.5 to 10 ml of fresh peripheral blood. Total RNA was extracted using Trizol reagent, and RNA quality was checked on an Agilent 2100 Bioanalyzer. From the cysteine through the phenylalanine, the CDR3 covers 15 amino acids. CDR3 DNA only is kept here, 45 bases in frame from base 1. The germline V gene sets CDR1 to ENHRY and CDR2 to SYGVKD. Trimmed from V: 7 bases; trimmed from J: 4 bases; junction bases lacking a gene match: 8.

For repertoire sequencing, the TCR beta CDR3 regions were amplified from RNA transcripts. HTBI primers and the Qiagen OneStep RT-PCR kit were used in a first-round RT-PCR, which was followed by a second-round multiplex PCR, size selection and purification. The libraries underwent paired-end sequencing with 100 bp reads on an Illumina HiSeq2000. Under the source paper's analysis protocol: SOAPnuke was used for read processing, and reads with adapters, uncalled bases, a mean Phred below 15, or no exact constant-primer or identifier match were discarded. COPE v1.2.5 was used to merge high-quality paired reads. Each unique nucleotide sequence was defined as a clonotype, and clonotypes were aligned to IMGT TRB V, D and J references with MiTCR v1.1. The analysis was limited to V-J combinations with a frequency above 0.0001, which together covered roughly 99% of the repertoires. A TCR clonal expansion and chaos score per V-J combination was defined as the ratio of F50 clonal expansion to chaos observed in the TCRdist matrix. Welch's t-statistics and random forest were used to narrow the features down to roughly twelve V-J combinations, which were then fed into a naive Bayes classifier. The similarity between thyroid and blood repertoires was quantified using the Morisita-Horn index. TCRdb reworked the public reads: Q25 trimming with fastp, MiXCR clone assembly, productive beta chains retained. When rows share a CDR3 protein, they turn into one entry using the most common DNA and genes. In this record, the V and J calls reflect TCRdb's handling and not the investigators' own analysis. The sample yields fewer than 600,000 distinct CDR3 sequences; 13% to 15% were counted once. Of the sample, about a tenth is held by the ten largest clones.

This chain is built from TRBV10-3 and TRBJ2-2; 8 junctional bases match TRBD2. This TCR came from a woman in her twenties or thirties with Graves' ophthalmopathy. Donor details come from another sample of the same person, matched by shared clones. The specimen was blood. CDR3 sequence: CAITRSSGTTGELFF. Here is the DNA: TGTGCCATCACCCGGAGTAGCGGGACCACCGGGGAGCTGTTTTTT.